The T cell receptor beta chain described here comes from a study of T cell responses to AZD1222 COVID-19 vaccine (dated by TCRdb to the early 2020s). For the study in its entirety: AZD1222 recipients with second doses at about 4 weeks or about 12 weeks were pooled, because spike-specific TCR depth and breadth did not differ between schedules. TCR sequencing was performed for approximately 240 trial participants, of whom around 200 were given two doses of AZD1222 and approximately 25 were given two doses of MenACWY control vaccine. Enrollment into the trials was organized by age into subgroups of 18-55, 56-69 and 70-plus years, and those subgroups contained roughly 140, 27 and 60 TCR-sequenced participants, respectively. The study at large found these results: Reportedly, almost half of the unique spike-specific TCRs recognized epitopes lying outside the regions that are mutated in the B.1.351 and B.1.1.7 variants. Most participants were white British and females outnumbered males, and the authors suggested that clonal diversity may have been underestimated. Only a handful of AZD1222 recipients were SARS-CoV-2 seropositive at baseline, limiting conclusions about previously exposed vaccinees. The vaccine-associated CD4 TCRs covered the entire spike protein, and the dominant responses fell in regions 160-218 and 743-854. The 56-69-year group was small, and its depth increase did not reach significance, likely because of low power. After two AZD1222 doses, both the breadth and the depth of spike-specific TCRs were significantly higher than at day 0 and than in MenACWY recipients. Because no day 14 peak-response samples were available, the repertoires could be characterized only after the peak T cell response.

Comment on this clone: What this receptor recognizes is not known. Per-nucleotide qualities are absent, and no much larger clonotype sits a single base away.

This specimen's time point label, per the study, means: baseline before first vaccination. Vaccinee samples came from UK trials COV001 and COV002, including a single-blind randomized controlled phase 2/3 trial of AZD1222 (ChAdOx1 nCoV-19) in healthy adults. Trial participant PBMC samples were collected at day 0 and day 28 after the second dose for TCRbeta chain sequencing. V loses 1 base at its end and J loses 4 bases; junction bases beyond the gene matches: 6. Reading the germline V gene gives CDR1 KGHDR and CDR2 SFDVKD. Including cysteine and phenylalanine, the CDR3 has 16 amino acids. This entry keeps only the CDR3 DNA: 48 bases, framed from base 1. The CDR3 regions of human TCRbeta chains were subjected to immunosequencing. For the original study's pipeline: Repertoire TCRs were checked for matches against a reference library of SARS-CoV-2-specific TCRs that had been generated using the MIRA antigen-specificity platform. Breadth meant the fraction of unique TCRs that were SARS-CoV-2-associated, whereas depth meant the fraction of total T cells that were SARS-CoV-2-associated. Using the MIRA data, each spike-specific TCR was assigned both to the spike region to which the TCR was reactive and to a CD4 or CD8 class. Log10-transformed breadth and depth values were compared by one-way ANOVA with Sidak's multiple comparisons tests. Sourced from immuneACCESS, this table was stored by TCRdb with only in-frame sequences that have V and J called. A share of the clones is absent; for the studies checked, an unresolved V gene accounts for under half, and the remainder has no known explanation. Clone size and the V and J calls come from that table; the DNA yielded D and trimming. Here the sample has roughly 150,000 clones; about nine tenths occur a single time. About 1.7% of the sample is held by the ten biggest clonotypes.

The chain uses TRBV24-1 and TRBJ2-3, with TRBD2 identical over 8 junction bases. The sequences come from peripheral blood, collected on day 0 of AZD1222 vaccination. The sequence came from an adult in good health. The CDR3 region reads CATSDFGGRSADTQYF. The bases read TGTGCCACCAGTGATTTTGGCGGGAGGTCTGCAGATACGCAGTATTTT.